A selection of T cell receptor beta chains follows, all from one sample in a study of identical twins. TCRdb reprocessed the 5' RACE reads via MiXCR and lists one record per CDR3 protein. The table shows some 500,000 distinct CDR3 sequences, with 13% to 15% occurring only once. These same data were also listed under a study on yellow fever vaccine responses in identical twins.

The sequenced sample was CD4+ T cells sorted from blood. All receptors derive from a woman under 30 in good health. CDR3s include the opening cysteine and the closing phenylalanine or tryptophan. The order of the fields is J gene, V gene, clone size, D gene, CDR3 protein, CDR3 DNA. D genes are given only for firm matches. Some rows have no size entry. The others give once, few or many, or a class for an expanded clone.

TRBJ2-5	TRBV20-1	few	NA	CSALALRMETQYF	TGCAGTGCTTTAGCTCTCCGAATGGAGACCCAGTACTTC
TRBJ2-5	TRBV20-1	NA	TRBD2	CSARLAGKETQYF	TGCAGTGCAAGACTAGCGGGTAAAGAGACCCAGTACTTC
TRBJ2-3	TRBV12-3/TRBV12-4	many	NA	CASSSLGRVHGDTQYF	TGTGCCAGCAGTTCACTTGGAAGGGTCCATGGGGATACGCAGTATTTT
TRBJ2-3	TRBV2	few	NA	CASKQNTDTQYF	TGTGCCAGCAAGCAAAACACAGATACGCAGTATTTT
TRBJ1-2	TRBV10-3	few	NA	CAISEFVGYTF	TGTGCCATCAGTGAGTTCGTAGGCTACACCTTC
TRBJ2-7	TRBV6-2/TRBV6-3	NA	TRBD2	CASSRASGSYEQYF	TGTGCCAGCAGTCGGGCTAGCGGTTCCTACGAGCAGTACTTC
TRBJ2-5	TRBV7-9	NA	NA	CASSLPGLLQTQYF	TGTGCCAGCAGCTTACCCGGTCTCCTGCAGACCCAGTACTTC
TRBJ2-5	TRBV28	once	TRBD2	CASGGLAGETQYF	TGTGCCAGCGGGGGACTAGCGGGCGAGACCCAGTACTTC
TRBJ2-1	TRBV13	few	TRBD2	CASSSKTSGVNEQFF	TGTGCCAGCAGCTCGAAGACTAGCGGGGTGAATGAGCAGTTCTTC
TRBJ2-1	TRBV7-9	few	NA	CASSPVNEQFF	TGTGCCAGCAGCCCCGTAAATGAGCAGTTCTTC
TRBJ1-2	TRBV24-1	NA	NA	CATSDKFWVNGYTF	TGTGCCACCAGTGATAAGTTCTGGGTGAATGGCTACACCTTC
TRBJ2-7	TRBV7-8	few	TRBD1	CASSPRQGKGSEQYF	TGTGCCAGCAGCCCCCGACAGGGAAAGGGCTCCGAGCAGTACTTC
TRBJ2-2	TRBV7-8	few	NA	CASSHGTSGELFF	TGTGCCAGCAGCCATGGGACCTCAGGGGAGCTGTTTTTT
TRBJ2-5	TRBV10-3	few	TRBD2	CAISDPELAGVRETQYF	TGTGCCATCAGTGACCCTGAGCTAGCGGGAGTGCGGGAGACCCAGTACTTC
TRBJ2-3	TRBV20-1	NA	NA	CSAVPGRRGAADTQYF	TGCAGTGCTGTACCCGGACGCCGCGGCGCGGCAGATACGCAGTATTTT
TRBJ2-1	TRBV11-2	few	TRBD2	CASSPRPSGAAFSYNEQFF	TGTGCCAGCAGCCCCCGGCCCAGCGGGGCCGCTTTCTCCTACAATGAGCAGTTCTTC
TRBJ1-3	TRBV7-2	few	NA	CASSLGSVGNTIYF	TGTGCCAGCAGCTTAGGTTCTGTAGGAAACACCATATATTTT